One and the same sample provided the 18 T cell receptor beta chains below, sequenced in a study of blood T cell repertoires in COVID-19. Assay: immunoSEQ multiplex PCR; the TCRdb copy retains only in-frame clones and omits some. The sample lists fewer than 250,000 clones, roughly nine tenths seen once, with 0.55% to 0.75% in the top ten. Sequenced input: peripheral blood. Receptor source: a man aged 35 to 55 with acute or convalescent COVID-19.

The genes are TRBV5-1 and TRBJ2-3; the D gene is possibly TRBD2 (5 bases). V lost 5 bases, J lost 4 bases, and 11 bases lay in between. The CDR3 extends over 13 amino acids. CDR1 and CDR2 from the germline V gene are SGHRS and YFSETQ. The DNA for the CDR3 is TGCGCCAGCAGTCAAAAGGAGGCAGATACGCAGTATTTT. Translating gives CASSQKEADTQYF.

The chain has TRBV5-1 and TRBJ2-1, with 7 bases lining up with TRBD1. The V segment lost 1 base and the J segment 5 bases; nucleotides outside the gene matches: 3. The V gene's germline CDR1 is SGHRS and CDR2 YFSETQ. This CDR3 has 14 residues. The CDR3 DNA follows: TGCGCCAGCAGCTTGACAGGGGCCCACAATGAGCAGTTCTTC. The encoded protein is CASSLTGAHNEQFF.

The chain links TRBV10-3 to TRBJ1-2; D gene ambiguous. The germline gives CDR1 ENHRY, CDR2 SYGVKD. The CDR3 loop spans 14 amino acids. V was cut by 4 bases and J by 0 bases, with 9 bases left in between. The CDR3 loop is CAISGPPANYGYTF. The CDR3 DNA is TGTGCCATCAGTGGTCCCCCCGCTAACTATGGCTACACCTTC.

This sequence joins TRBV9 and TRBJ2-2; a weak D match, TRBD2 (6 bases). The CDR3 is 14 amino acids. The germline V gene encodes CDR1 SGDLS and CDR2 YYNGEE. The ends were cut back, 0 bases at V and 3 bases at J, with 6 bases in the middle. As DNA, the CDR3 is TGTGCCAGCAGCGTAGGGGACTACACCGGGGAGCTGTTTTTT. Amino acids: CASSVGDYTGELFF.

The V gene is TRBV19, the J gene TRBJ1-5; TRBD1 agrees at 9 bases. In germline, CDR1 is LNHDA, CDR2 SQIVND (reference sequence). V shed 0 bases and J 3 bases; nucleotides not matched to a gene: 15. The CDR3 extends over 20 amino acids. CDR3 protein: CASSIDLLGGTGIFNQPQHF. The CDR3 DNA follows: TGTGCCAGTAGTATAGATCTATTGGGGGGGACAGGGATATTCAATCAGCCCCAGCATTTT.

CDR3 sequence: CASRGGLAGGPLEQYF. The CDR3 DNA is TGTGCCAGCAGGGGGGGACTAGCGGGAGGCCCTCTCGAGCAGTACTTC. This chain links TRBV6-4 with TRBJ2-7; 15 bases map to TRBD2. After removal of 6 bases from V and 6 bases from J, the junction contained 9 bases not matched to a gene. The CDR3 is 16 residues long. CDR1 is MRHNA, CDR2 SNTAGT, per germline.

This chain joins TRBV4-3 and TRBJ2-1; 10 nucleotides agree with TRBD1. The CDR3 length is 20 residues. J lost 2 bases, V lost 2 bases, and 15 bases had no gene match. Looked up from germline, CDR1 is LGHNA and CDR2 is YSLEER. CDR3 bases: TGCGCCAGCAGCCAACAACGACAGGGGGCGGGAGTTCCCCCCTACAATGAGCAGTTCTTC. Residues: CASSQQRQGAGVPPYNEQFF.

J is TRBJ1-3 and V is TRBV5-4; 8 positions agree with TRBD1. V shed 4 bases and J 0 bases; nucleotides not matched to a gene: 9. This CDR3 comprises 17 residues. CDR1 and CDR2 from the germline V gene are SGHNT and YYREEE (reference sequence). CDR3 protein: CASSTGQALSSGNTIYF. CDR3 nucleotide sequence: TGTGCCAGCAGCACGGGACAGGCGCTGAGCTCTGGAAACACCATATATTTT.

This chain connects TRBV7-9 to TRBJ2-3; perhaps TRBD1 as D (6 bases). V lost 1 base and J lost 8, with 10 bases in between. CDR1 SEHNR and CDR2 FQNEAQ come from the germline V gene (reference sequence). The CDR3 is made up of 13 amino acids. This CDR3 is CASSLGDIVTQYF. CDR3 sequence (DNA): TGTGCCAGCAGCTTAGGGGACATTGTTACGCAGTATTTT.

The genes are TRBV7-2 and TRBJ2-3; TRBD2 agrees at 8 bases. The V segment lost 8 bases and the J segment 2 bases; nucleotides outside the gene matches: 12. This CDR3 region has 16 residues. Germline loops: CDR1 SGHTA, CDR2 FQGNSA. Here the CDR3 reads CASGPPAGEVTDTQYF. For the CDR3, the DNA is TGTGCCAGCGGCCCCCCAGCGGGAGAGGTCACAGATACGCAGTATTTT.

This clone was detected only once. The chain joins TRBV28 to TRBJ1-2; 7 bases are a match to TRBD1. Looked up from germline, CDR1 is MDHEN and CDR2 is SYDVKM. The trim removed 3 bases at V and 0 bases at J, leaving 7 bases unmatched. This CDR3 has 16 residues. The CDR3 loop reads CASSFTGVRSNYGYTF. CDR3 DNA: TGTGCCAGCAGTTTCACAGGGGTCAGGTCTAACTATGGCTACACCTTC.

The chain couples TRBV3-1 (or the pseudogene TRBV3-2) to TRBJ1-2; the D gene is possibly TRBD1 (5 bases). The CDR3 contains 17 residues. Trimming took 0 bases from V and 0 from J, leaving 14 bases between them. Germline V lookup: CDR1 LGHDT, CDR2 YNNKEL (reference sequence). The CDR3 nucleotides are TGTGCCAGCAGCCAAGAATTTGTACAGGCAGCTAACTATGGCTACACCTTC. It translates to CASSQEFVQAANYGYTF.

The chain carries TRBV29-1 and TRBJ2-2; 8 bases are shared with TRBD2. CDR1 and CDR2 (germline): SQVTM, ANQGSEA. The CDR3 length is 15 residues. The ends lost 6 bases at V and 1 base at J; junction bases unmatched: 7. The chain's CDR3 is CSVAKLAENTGELFF. Written as DNA, the CDR3 is TGCAGCGTCGCGAAACTAGCGGAGAACACCGGGGAGCTGTTTTTT.

The chain combines TRBV19 with TRBJ2-3; D not certain. The CDR3 runs 15 residues. V was shortened by 1 base and J by 0 bases, with 8 bases between the two germline ends. Germline-derived CDR1 and CDR2 are LNHDA and SQIVND (reference sequence). CDR3 bases: TGTGCCAGTAGTATAGTCATTAGTAGCACAGATACGCAGTATTTT. Residues: CASSIVISSTDTQYF.

The chain joins TRBV7-9 to TRBJ2-2; 8 positions agree with TRBD1. The CDR3 totals 14 residues. Germline V gene sequence: CDR1 SEHNR, CDR2 FQNEAQ (reference sequence). The V gene end was trimmed by 5 bases and the J gene end by 7 bases; junction bases not matched to a gene: 6. CDR3: CASSVRGRDGELFF. Here the CDR3 DNA reads TGTGCCAGCAGCGTCAGGGGGCGCGACGGGGAGCTGTTTTTT.

The J gene is TRBJ1-1, the V gene TRBV10-1, with D possibly TRBD1 on 6 matching bases. Germline CDR1 is WNHNN and CDR2 is SYGVQD (reference sequence). The CDR3 runs to 13 residues. With 6 bases removed from V and 1 base from J, the gap between germline ends came to 9 bases. The CDR3 DNA is TGCGCCAGCAGAACAGGGTCGAACACTGAAGCTTTCTTT. Its protein product is CASRTGSNTEAFF.

Only one count was recorded for this clone. The gene calls are TRBV7-3 and TRBJ2-1, with D uncertain. Trimming took off 5 bases at V and 8 bases at J, with 19 bases between the two ends. This CDR3 spans 15 amino acids. The germline CDR1 and CDR2 sequences are SGHTA and FQGTGA. Here the CDR3 reads CASSPQAISSHEQFF. The CDR3 DNA follows: TGTGCCAGCAGCCCCCAGGCGATTTCCAGCCATGAGCAGTTCTTC.

This chain's CDR3 is CASSSLGPEQYF. The DNA of the CDR3 is TGTGCCAGTAGTTCTCTGGGGCCCGAGCAGTACTTC. The rearrangement links TRBV19 to TRBJ2-7; possible D gene TRBD1, 5 bases. Trimming took 5 bases from V and 6 from J, leaving 11 bases between them. The CDR3 length is 12 residues. CDR1 and CDR2 from the germline V gene are LNHDA and SQIVND (reference sequence).